Listed below are T cell receptor beta chains from one sample, sequenced in a study of blood T cell repertoires in COVID-19. The repertoire was sequenced with immunoSEQ multiplex PCR; TCRdb's copy has only in-frame clones and lacks some. Of nearly 90,000 clones listed, about 91% are singletons. Material for sequencing was peripheral blood. Source of these receptors: a man aged 60 to 75 with acute or convalescent COVID-19. Both conserved end residues are part of each CDR3. D genes are given only for firm matches. Some rows have no size entry. The others give once, few or many, or a class for an expanded clone.

d_gene	abundance	v_gene	j_gene	CDR3aa	CDR3nt
TRBD2	-	TRBV2	TRBJ2-1	CASSEGSGRLAGDEQFF	TGTGCCAGCAGTGAAGGGAGTGGACGACTAGCGGGAGACGAGCAGTTCTTC
TRBD2	-	TRBV7-9	TRBJ2-1	CASCPGLAGALNEQFF	TGTGCCAGCTGCCCGGGACTAGCGGGGGCCCTCAATGAGCAGTTCTTC
TRBD1	once	TRBV5-1	TRBJ2-7	CASSWDRAGEQYF	TGCGCCAGCAGCTGGGACAGGGCGGGTGAGCAGTACTTC
-	-	TRBV4-1	TRBJ2-7	CASSHPEVGAKDEQYF	TGCGCCAGCAGCCATCCCGAAGTTGGGGCCAAGGACGAGCAGTACTTC
TRBD1	-	TRBV7-3	TRBJ2-1	CASSPRDRAMHEQFF	TGTGCCAGCAGTCCACGGGACAGGGCGATGCATGAGCAGTTCTTC
TRBD2	-	TRBV7-9	TRBJ2-3	CASSGDSGGYTQYF	TGTGCCAGCAGCGGAGACTCCGGGGGGTATACGCAGTATTTT
-	-	TRBV18	TRBJ1-5	CASSPSGEYQPQHF	TGTGCCAGCTCACCGTCGGGGGAGTATCAGCCCCAGCATTTT
TRBD2	-	TRBV24-1	TRBJ2-1	CATAPGTSLYNEQFF	TGTGCCACCGCCCCCGGGACTAGCCTATACAATGAGCAGTTCTTC
TRBD1	once	TRBV10-1	TRBJ1-4	CASSPTGENEKLFF	TGCGCCAGCAGCCCGACAGGGGAGAATGAAAAACTGTTTTTT
-	-	TRBV10-3	TRBJ1-1	CAISESGRGDGTEAFF	TGTGCCATCAGTGAGTCCGGCAGGGGTGATGGCACTGAAGCTTTCTTT
-	-	TRBV19	TRBJ1-4	CASTPPGTANEKLFF	TGTGCCAGTACCCCCCCAGGTACGGCTAATGAAAAACTGTTTTTT
TRBD2	-	TRBV5-4	TRBJ2-3	CASSLDSGNTDTQYF	TGTGCCAGCAGCTTGGATAGCGGGAACACAGATACGCAGTATTTT
-	-	TRBV28	TRBJ1-2	CASSLSGPYGYTF	TGTGCCAGCAGTTTGAGCGGGCCCTATGGCTACACCTTC
TRBD1	-	TRBV28	TRBJ1-5	CASKGGRNQPQHF	TGTGCCAGCAAAGGGGGCCGCAATCAGCCCCAGCATTTT